Below, 25 T cell receptor beta chains from the same sample are listed, as sequenced in a study of blood T cells in healthy people across ages. Primers used in a second PCR of roughly 7 to 12 cycles were a sample-barcoded 5' primer and a J-beta primer mix. In TCRdb, the 5' RACE reads were re-called with MiXCR into one record per CDR3 protein. The data contain 650,000 to 1,000,000 distinct CDR3 sequences, 30% to 45% of them seen just once; the ten biggest clones take up roughly 13%. The sample consisted of blood. These receptors originate from a man aged 18 to 30 in good health.

The chain carries TRBV7-2 and TRBJ2-1, with 8 bases matching TRBD1. CDR3 length equals 14 residues. CDR1 is SGHTA, CDR2 FQGNSA, per germline. Trimming at V came to 4 bases and at J to 7 bases, leaving 6 bases not matched to a gene. This CDR3 reads CASSSQGAINEQFF. CDR3 nucleotide sequence: TGTGCCAGCAGCTCCCAGGGGGCGATAAATGAGCAGTTCTTC.

This chain joins TRBV5-1 and TRBJ2-2; TRBD2 agrees at 8 bases. J lost 0 bases, V lost 4 bases, and 11 bases had no gene match. The CDR3 loop spans 18 amino acids. The germline V gene has CDR1 SGHRS and CDR2 YFSETQ. CDR3 sequence: CASSRTSRSLANTGELFF. The CDR3 DNA reads as TGCGCCAGCAGCCGGACTAGCCGATCGTTGGCGAACACCGGGGAGCTGTTTTTT.

This clonotype showed up just a few times. The rearrangement joins TRBV4-3 to TRBJ2-1; 10 positions match TRBD2. Germline V lookup: CDR1 LGHNA, CDR2 YSLEER. The CDR3 is 15 amino acids. V shed 2 bases and J 3 bases; nucleotides not matched to a gene: 1. CDR3 loop: CASSQSGGVYNEQFF. CDR3 coding DNA: TGCGCCAGCAGCCAAAGCGGGGGGGTCTACAATGAGCAGTTCTTC.

This chain connects TRBV7-8 to TRBJ1-5; 11 nucleotides agree with TRBD1. This CDR3 is 16 amino acids long. Germline loops: CDR1 SGHVS, CDR2 FQNEAQ. With 5 bases clipped from V and 2 bases from J, the junction kept 5 bases outside the gene matches. This CDR3 is CASSPWTGGGNQPQHF. CDR3 bases: TGTGCCAGCAGCCCCTGGACAGGGGGCGGCAATCAGCCCCAGCATTTT.

This clonotype was seen a single time. The chain joins TRBV3-1 to TRBJ2-2, with 7 bases identical to TRBD1. This CDR3 contains 14 residues. Looked up from germline, CDR1 is LGHDT and CDR2 is YNNKEL (reference sequence). Trimming cost V 6 bases and J 6 bases; bases outside gene matches: 7. DNA for the CDR3: TGTGCCAGCAGAAGAACAGGGGTGGCCGGGGAGCTGTTTTTT. This sequence encodes CASRRTGVAGELFF.

The chain recombines TRBV15 with TRBJ1-2, with no clear D. V lost 6 bases and J lost 6, with 17 bases in between. The CDR3 runs to 14 residues. Germline V gene data show CDR1 as LNHNV and CDR2 as YYDKDF (reference sequence). The CDR3 spells CATRGPGREDGYTF. The CDR3 nucleotides are TGTGCCACCAGAGGTCCCGGGCGCGAGGATGGCTACACCTTC.

V usage is TRBV20-1 and J usage is TRBJ2-5, with TRBD2 matching over 7 bases. Germline V CDR1 and CDR2: DFQATT, SNEGSKA (reference sequence). With V trimmed by 3 bases and J by 4 bases, 8 bases remained unmatched. The CDR3 is 14 amino acids. This CDR3 is CSASCGGGRETQYF. DNA of the CDR3: TGCAGTGCTAGCTGTGGGGGGGGAAGAGAGACCCAGTACTTC.

This clonotype was seen a handful of times. The chain couples TRBV11-2 to TRBJ2-1; 7 bases match TRBD1. The V gene end was trimmed by 0 bases and the J gene end by 6 bases; junction bases not matched to a gene: 2. The CDR3 extends over 14 amino acids. CDR1 is SGHAT, CDR2 FQNNGV, per germline. CDR3 sequence reads: CASSLDDRVNEQFF. The DNA of the CDR3 is TGTGCCAGCAGCTTAGACGACAGGGTCAATGAGCAGTTCTTC.

For this clonotype: At one boundary the junction diverges from the germline segment, which might be a read error. The chain links TRBV5-1 to TRBJ1-2; D may be TRBD1 (5 bases). The CDR3 loop spans 12 amino acids. Germline-derived CDR1 and CDR2 are SGHRS and YFSETQ. Written as DNA, the CDR3 is TGCGCCAGCAGCGTCGACAGCTATGGCCACACCTTC. Residues: CASSVDSYGHTF. The full variable domain, its missing parts supplied by reference TRBV5-1 and TRBJ1-2, is KAGVTQTPRYLIKTRGQQVTLSCSPISGHRSVSWYQQTPGQGLQFLFEYFSETQRNKGNFPGRFSGRQFSNSRSEMNVSTLELGDSALYLCASSVDSYGHTFGSGTRLTVV.

This clonotype appeared a few times. V and J are TRBV5-1 and TRBJ1-4, with 9 bases lining up with TRBD1. Unmatched junction bases numbered 17, after V lost 3 bases and J lost 8 bases. The CDR3 covers 18 residues. The germline V gene has CDR1 SGHRS and CDR2 YFSETQ. The CDR3 DNA follows: TGCGCCAGCAGCTCGCTTTACTCACAGGGGGCTCGGGAAGAAAAACTGTTTTTT. Protein: CASSSLYSQGAREEKLFF.

This clonotype has just a few counts. This chain uses TRBV14 with TRBJ1-6, with 9 bases matching TRBD1. Germline lookup yields CDR1 SGHDN and CDR2 FVKESK. V shed 4 bases, J shed 8 bases, and the junction held 6 bases outside the gene matches. The CDR3 covers 15 residues. In nucleotides, the CDR3 is TGTGCCAGCAGCCCATGGACAGGGGCGGATTCACCCCTCCACTTT. Amino acid sequence: CASSPWTGADSPLHF.

The V gene is TRBV2, the J gene TRBJ2-5; D unclear. Germline V gives CDR1 SNHLY, CDR2 FYNNEI. V gave up 10 bases and J gave up 2 bases, with 11 bases separating them. The CDR3 is made up of 12 amino acids. CDR3 protein: CATGRQQETQYF. CDR3 bases: TGTGCCACTGGACGGCAACAAGAGACCCAGTACTTC.

The J gene is TRBJ1-1, the V gene TRBV6-6; 9 bases are shared with TRBD1. The junction had 9 bases not matched to a gene; V was cut back by 7 bases and J by 6 bases. Germline CDR1 reads MNHNY; CDR2 reads SVGAGI (reference sequence). This CDR3 region has 14 residues. CDR3 in amino acids: CASTIGTGRAEAFF. The CDR3 DNA reads as TGTGCCAGCACCATAGGGACAGGGAGGGCTGAAGCTTTCTTT.

This clonotype was seen many times. The V call is TRBV24-1, the J call TRBJ2-1; TRBD2 matches 11 bases. The CDR3 extends over 21 amino acids. Germline V CDR1 and CDR2: KGHDR, SFDVKD. V shed 9 bases and J 0 bases; nucleotides not matched to a gene: 21. The CDR3 DNA is TGTGCCACCCTAGTGATTTTAAGACTAGCGGGGTCCTACCCCTCCTACAATGAGCAGTTCTTC. It specifies CATLVILRLAGSYPSYNEQFF.

In the case of this clonotype: This may be a read error: a much more frequent sequence differs by one nucleotide. The genes are TRBV12-3 or TRBV12-4 and TRBJ2-3; no definite D call. The CDR3 length is 13 residues. V lost 3 bases to trimming and J lost 4 bases, with 8 bases between them. Written as DNA, the CDR3 is TGTGCCAGCAGTTTCGCGAACGCAGATACGCAGTATTTT. Residues: CASSFANADTQYF.

This clonotype turned up a few times. The J gene is TRBJ2-3, the V gene TRBV20-1, with 9 bases identical to TRBD1. Germline lookup yields CDR1 DFQATT and CDR2 SNEGSKA (reference sequence). The CDR3 runs 12 residues. V lost 3 bases, J lost 8 bases, and 3 bases stayed unmatched. In DNA form, the CDR3 reads TGCAGTGCTAGGAGGACAGGGGTTACGCAGTATTTT. This encodes CSARRTGVTQYF.

This clonotype has a handful of counts. The chain is built from TRBV5-1 and TRBJ1-4; maybe TRBD1 (6 bases). The CDR3 contains 15 residues. Per the germline V gene, CDR1 is SGHRS and CDR2 is YFSETQ. Trimming left V 6 bases short and J 7 bases short, with 19 bases between. CDR3 nucleotides: TGCGCCAGCACCCAACAGGGCGAGGGGGGTGAAAAACTGTTTTTT. It encodes CASTQQGEGGEKLFF.

This clonotype was seen a handful of times. The chain has TRBV12-3 or TRBV12-4 and TRBJ2-7; 9 bases fit TRBD1. The end of the DNA is better explained by TRBJ2-5, so the J call may be wrong. CDR3 length equals 14 residues. The CDR3 loop is CASSPRDRVETQYF. Here the CDR3 DNA reads TGTGCCAGCAGTCCCAGGGACAGGGTTGAGACCCAGTACTTC.

This clonotype has just a few counts. V gene TRBV28 combines with J gene TRBJ2-3; tentative D call: TRBD1 (6 bases). Germline values: CDR1 MDHEN, CDR2 SYDVKM. The CDR3 loop spans 15 amino acids. Trimming took 4 bases from V and 0 from J, leaving 11 bases between them. CDR3 region: CASSWDTPSTDTQYF. In nucleotides, the CDR3 is TGTGCCAGCAGTTGGGACACGCCTAGCACAGATACGCAGTATTTT.

In its sample, this clonotype was seen a few times. The chain combines TRBV12-3 or TRBV12-4 with TRBJ1-2; possible D gene TRBD1, 6 bases. This CDR3 has 14 residues. The V gene lost 7 bases and the J gene lost 6 bases, with 18 bases spanning the gap. In DNA form, the CDR3 reads TGTGCCAGCACCCACGCCGGGACATCCCATGGCTACACCTTC. This gives the protein CASTHAGTSHGYTF.

The sample holds many counts of this clonotype. CDR3 in amino acids: CASSLEGDTYGYTF. CDR3 sequence (DNA): TGCGCCAGCAGCTTGGAAGGGGACACCTATGGCTACACCTTC. This rearrangement joins TRBV5-1 to TRBJ1-2; tentatively, D is TRBD1 (6 bases). With 0 bases removed from V and 4 bases from J, the gap between germline ends came to 10 bases. The germline gives CDR1 SGHRS, CDR2 YFSETQ. The CDR3 consists of 14 residues.

A single count supports this clonotype. A much larger clone sits a single nucleotide away, making a read error possible. The rearrangement links TRBV5-5 to TRBJ2-7, with TRBD1 matching over 9 bases. The closer fit of TRBJ2-5 to the DNA end suggests the J call may be wrong. This CDR3 region has 15 residues. CDR1 SGHKS and CDR2 YYEKEE come from the germline V gene (reference sequence). The CDR3 DNA follows: TGTACCAGCAGCTTGGGGACAGGGCTGATCGAGACCCAGTACTTC. Its protein product is CTSSLGTGLIETQYF.

The CDR3 DNA is TGTGCCAGCAGCTGGCTGGGGGGCGTAAATGAAAAACTGTTTTTT. Translating gives CASSWLGGVNEKLFF. The chain combines TRBV9 with TRBJ1-4; the D gene is possibly TRBD1 (6 bases). The V and J ends lost 4 bases and 5 bases respectively, with 15 bases between them. The CDR3 runs 15 residues. Germline loops: CDR1 SGDLS, CDR2 YYNGEE.

The chain links TRBV27 to TRBJ2-1; unclear D gene. V was pared by 2 bases and J by 12 bases, with 8 bases between. The CDR3 runs 11 residues. CDR1 is MNHEY, CDR2 SMNVEV, per germline (reference sequence). The CDR3 loop is CASSLLERQFF. The CDR3 DNA follows: TGTGCCAGCAGTTTACTCGAAAGGCAGTTCTTC.

The V gene is TRBV4-3, the J gene TRBJ2-1; the D gene is possibly TRBD2 (7 bases). With 7 bases removed from V and 3 bases from J, the gap between germline ends came to 16 bases. This CDR3 has 15 residues. Germline CDR1 reads LGHNA; CDR2 reads YSLEER. CDR3 coding DNA: TGCGCCAGCACCCCAGGGGAGGGTCTCTACAATGAGCAGTTCTTC. This codes for CASTPGEGLYNEQFF.